These 11 T cell receptor beta chains were sequenced from one sample in a study of cytomegalovirus exposure and HLA in healthy donors. Primers: 60 Vbeta forward and 13 Jbeta reverse. Clones were read by immunoSEQ multiplex PCR, and TCRdb kept only the in-frame ones, dropping some. This sample has 83,000 or so clones; nearly 80% occur once, and the top ten carry 6%. Sequenced material: PBMCs. These receptors all come from a female donor in good health and CMV-seronegative.

The J gene is TRBJ1-2, the V gene TRBV5-5; the D gene is possibly TRBD1 (6 bases). The CDR3 is 12 amino acids. CDR1 and CDR2 (germline): SGHKS, YYEKEE (reference sequence). Trimming shortened V by 4 bases and J by 5 bases, and 9 bases separated the two germline ends. As DNA, the CDR3 is TGTGCCAGCAGCCTCGGACAGTATGGCTACACCTTC. As protein: CASSLGQYGYTF.

The chain carries TRBV19 and TRBJ1-1; the D is unclear. Between the trimmed V and J ends, which lost 3 bases and 0 bases, there was a span of 5 bases. The CDR3 sequence is 13 residues long. CDR1 and CDR2 (germline): LNHDA, SQIVND (reference sequence). DNA for the CDR3: TGTGCCAGTAGTATCGGGGTGAACACTGAAGCTTTCTTT. Protein sequence: CASSIGVNTEAFF.

The rearrangement links TRBV5-1 to TRBJ2-1; 11 bases align to TRBD2. J was trimmed by 4 bases and V by 7 bases; bases with no gene match: 7. CDR3 length equals 15 residues. The germline CDR1 and CDR2 sequences are SGHRS and YFSETQ. CDR3 residues: CASFAGTSGYNEQFF. The CDR3 DNA is TGCGCCAGCTTCGCCGGGACTAGCGGATACAATGAGCAGTTCTTC.

The CDR3 protein is CASSHFPLGNQPQHF. The DNA of the CDR3 is TGTGCCAGCAGTCACTTCCCGTTAGGCAATCAGCCCCAGCATTTT. This chain connects TRBV28 to TRBJ1-5, with D unresolved. With 5 bases removed from V and 2 bases from J, the gap between germline ends came to 13 bases. Looked up from germline, CDR1 is MDHEN and CDR2 is SYDVKM. The CDR3 has 15 amino acids.

The V gene is TRBV4-2, the J gene TRBJ1-4; unclear D gene. Germline V gene data show CDR1 as LGHNA and CDR2 as YNFKEQ. The V end lost 0 bases, the J end lost 6 bases, and 8 bases lay between the germline ends. The CDR3 extends over 14 amino acids. The CDR3 nucleotides are TGTGCCAGCAGCCAAGATGGGGAGTATGAAAAACTGTTTTTT. It encodes CASSQDGEYEKLFF.

Regarding this clone: Other DNA sequences in the same sample also yield this CDR3. J is TRBJ2-7 and V is TRBV5-1; 9 nucleotides match TRBD1. CDR3 length: 14 amino acids. V shed 0 bases and J 2 bases; nucleotides not matched to a gene: 0. CDR1 is SGHRS and CDR2 is YFSETQ in the germline V gene. The CDR3 loop is CASSLGQGAYEQYF. The CDR3, as DNA: TGCGCCAGCAGCTTGGGACAGGGGGCCTACGAGCAGTACTTC.

The chain combines TRBV5-1 with TRBJ1-3; D is unclear. V shed 1 base and J shed 1 base, with 6 bases lying between them. The germline gives CDR1 SGHRS, CDR2 YFSETQ. This CDR3 has 14 residues. This chain's CDR3 is CASSLWESGNTIYF. DNA for the CDR3: TGCGCCAGCAGCTTGTGGGAGTCTGGAAACACCATATATTTT.

The genes are TRBV21-1 and TRBJ2-3; the table's D call, TRBD2, has no DNA check behind it. TRBV21-1 has pseudogene status. CDR3 size: 16 residues. The CDR3 coding sequence is TGTGCCAGCACCCCTACCCGCCGGGAGGTGACAGATACGCAGTATTTT. Translation gives CASTPTRREVTDTQYF.

The J gene is TRBJ1-1, the V gene TRBV5-1; TRBD1 matches at 12 bases. This CDR3 has 18 amino acids. Germline-derived CDR1 and CDR2 are SGHRS and YFSETQ. V was clipped by 5 bases and J by 1 base; unmatched bases: 12. The CDR3, as DNA: TGCGCCAGCAGAATTACGGGACAGGGGGCGCGAGAGAACACTGAAGCTTTCTTT. This codes for CASRITGQGARENTEAFF.

The rearrangement uses TRBV28 and TRBJ1-4; D is uncertain. This CDR3 spans 14 amino acids. Trimming shortened V by 2 bases and J by 0 bases, and 4 bases separated the two germline ends. The germline V gene has CDR1 MDHEN and CDR2 SYDVKM. Written as DNA, the CDR3 is TGTGCCAGCAGTTTACCATCAACTAATGAAAAACTGTTTTTT. Protein product: CASSLPSTNEKLFF.

The chain carries TRBV28 and TRBJ2-7; TRBD2 matches 9 bases. The germline gives CDR1 MDHEN, CDR2 SYDVKM. This CDR3 comprises 16 residues. V lost 0 bases to trimming and J lost 5 bases; unmatched junction nucleotides: 8. The CDR3 loop is CASSLWTSGNTHEQYF. The CDR3 DNA is TGTGCCAGCAGTTTATGGACTAGCGGTAATACTCACGAGCAGTACTTC.